The 18 T cell receptor beta chains presented below share a single source sample, sequenced in a study of siplizumab effects on memory and regulatory T cells. Data came from immunoSEQ multiplex PCR; TCRdb stores just in-frame clones and leaves some out. Among roughly 100,000 clones listed, roughly 91% were seen once. Input material: CD4+ T cells sorted from blood. The source is a human donor in good health.

The CDR3 spells CAISERDSGNTIYF. The CDR3 nucleotides are TGTGCCATCAGTGAGAGGGACTCTGGAAACACCATATATTTT. The rearrangement joins TRBV10-3 to TRBJ1-3; D uncertain. V was shortened by 2 bases and J by 0 bases, with 5 bases between the two germline ends. Germline CDR1 is ENHRY and CDR2 is SYGVKD. The length of the CDR3 is 14 residues.

The chain couples TRBV10-3 to TRBJ1-4, with TRBD1 matching over 9 bases. V dropped 7 bases and J dropped 7; count of bases not matched to a gene: 4. This CDR3 has 13 residues. The germline gives CDR1 ENHRY, CDR2 SYGVKD. The CDR3 nucleotides are TGTGCCATCAAGGGGACAGGGAGTGAAAAACTGTTTTTT. This sequence encodes CAIKGTGSEKLFF.

V is TRBV5-4 and J is TRBJ1-5; no definite D call. The germline V gene encodes CDR1 SGHNT and CDR2 YYREEE (reference sequence). CDR3 length equals 14 residues. Trimming pared 0 bases from V and 0 bases from J, leaving 4 bases between. The CDR3 coding sequence is TGTGCCAGCAGCTTGGTTGGTAGCAATCAGCCCCAGCATTTT. The encoded protein is CASSLVGSNQPQHF.

As concerns this clone: The same CDR3 can be traced to other DNA sequences in this sample. The genes are TRBV9 and TRBJ2-1; tentatively, D is TRBD1 (6 bases). With 0 bases removed from V and 2 bases from J, the gap between germline ends came to 9 bases. The germline V gene has CDR1 SGDLS and CDR2 YYNGEE. This CDR3 is 15 amino acids long. The CDR3 sequence is CASSVAGGPYNEQFF. CDR3 coding DNA: TGTGCCAGCAGCGTAGCTGGGGGCCCCTACAATGAGCAGTTCTTC.

In this sample, this clone turned up once. CDR3 residues: CASSRGSYEQYF. The CDR3 DNA follows: TGTGCCAGTAGTAGGGGGTCCTACGAGCAGTACTTC. The rearrangement links TRBV19 to TRBJ2-7; D may be TRBD1 or TRBD2 (5 bases each). Trimming stripped 4 bases from V and 1 base from J, with 5 bases between. Germline lookup yields CDR1 LNHDA and CDR2 SQIVND (reference sequence). The length of the CDR3 is 12 residues.

V is TRBV15 and J is TRBJ1-5; D is possibly TRBD1 (6 bases). There are 20 residues in the CDR3. The V gene lost 0 bases and the J gene lost 6 bases, with 27 bases spanning the gap. Looked up from germline, CDR1 is LNHNV and CDR2 is YYDKDF (reference sequence). The CDR3 sequence is CATSRDWSPQGHSRSQPQHF. CDR3 coding DNA: TGTGCCACCAGCAGAGATTGGTCCCCACAGGGCCATTCTAGGAGTCAGCCCCAGCATTTT. Looking up the rest from reference TRBV15 and TRBJ1-5 gives the full variable domain: DAMVIQNPRYQVTQFGKPVTLSCSQTLNHNVMYWYQQKSSQAPKLLFHYYDKDFNNEADTPDNFQSRRPNTSFCFLDIRSPGLGDTAMYLCATSRDWSPQGHSRSQPQHFGDGTRLSIL.

This clone appeared a single time. The chain is built from TRBV2 and TRBJ1-5; D not resolved. This CDR3 region has 15 residues. Trimming left V 6 bases short and J 0 bases short, with 12 bases between. The germline CDR1 and CDR2 sequences are SNHLY and FYNNEI. The CDR3 nucleotides read TGTGCCAGCAGGAGTCGAGTAAATAGCAATCAGCCCCAGCATTTT. It encodes CASRSRVNSNQPQHF. The variable domain in full, completed from reference TRBV2 and TRBJ1-5, reads EPEVTQTPSHQVTQMGQEVILRCVPISNHLYFYWYRQILGQKVEFLVSFYNNEISEKSEIFDDQFSVERPDGSNFTLKIRSTKLEDSAMYFCASRSRVNSNQPQHFGDGTRLSIL.

V usage is TRBV6-4 and J usage is TRBJ1-1, with 7 bases aligning to TRBD1. V lost 5 bases to trimming and J lost 0 bases; unmatched junction nucleotides: 0. This CDR3 is 13 amino acids long. In germline, CDR1 is MRHNA, CDR2 SNTAGT. The chain's CDR3 is CASSTGVNTEAFF. The CDR3 bases are TGTGCCAGCAGTACAGGGGTGAACACTGAAGCTTTCTTT.

The chain combines TRBV7-9 with TRBJ1-5, with 7 bases aligning to TRBD1. Germline V gene sequence: CDR1 SEHNR, CDR2 FQNEAQ (reference sequence). The CDR3 consists of 14 residues. V dropped 5 bases and J dropped 5; count of bases not matched to a gene: 6. The CDR3 DNA sequence: TGTGCCAGCAGCCCACAGGGGCCTGATCAGCCCCAGCATTTT. Its translation is CASSPQGPDQPQHF.

The chain joins TRBV7-9 to TRBJ1-1, with TRBD1 as a possible D gene (6 bases). The CDR3 length is 12 residues. CDR1 is SEHNR and CDR2 is FQNEAQ in the germline V gene (reference sequence). Trimming stripped 5 bases from V and 10 bases from J, with 14 bases between. CDR3 in DNA: TGTGCCAGCAGCCGCCGGGGGCAGGGAGCTTTCTTT. As protein: CASSRRGQGAFF.

This sequence joins TRBV25-1 and TRBJ2-2, with D possibly matching TRBD1 (5 bases). V was shortened by 0 bases and J by 6 bases, with 11 bases between the two germline ends. The CDR3 length is 15 residues. Germline V CDR1 and CDR2: MGHDK, SYGVNS. CDR3 sequence: CASSEYTGSPGELFF. The CDR3 nucleotides are TGTGCCAGCAGTGAATATACAGGATCTCCCGGGGAGCTGTTTTTT.

The genes are TRBV19 and TRBJ2-3; TRBD2 agrees at 7 bases. The CDR3 length is 15 residues. Germline-derived CDR1 and CDR2 are LNHDA and SQIVND (reference sequence). V trimming: 8 bases; J trimming: 8 bases; junction bases outside the gene matches: 16. The CDR3 is CASAREGISLGTQYF. The CDR3 coding sequence is TGTGCCAGTGCGAGGGAGGGGATATCCCTCGGTACGCAGTATTTT.

The chain has TRBV19 and TRBJ1-2; 7 nucleotides agree with TRBD1. CDR3 length: 14 amino acids. V lost 1 base and J lost 7; bases outside the gene matches: 6. The germline V gene has CDR1 LNHDA and CDR2 SQIVND (reference sequence). The CDR3 loop reads CASSIGQGDGGYTF. CDR3 sequence (DNA): TGTGCCAGTAGTATAGGACAGGGAGACGGTGGCTACACCTTC.

V usage is TRBV10-3 and J usage is TRBJ2-3, with D maybe TRBD1 (6 bases). Looked up from germline, CDR1 is ENHRY and CDR2 is SYGVKD. This CDR3 is 16 amino acids long. Trimming shortened V by 6 bases and J by 2 bases, and 18 bases separated the two germline ends. DNA for the CDR3: TGTGCCATCAGCGGGGTTGGTACAGGGAACACAGATACGCAGTATTTT. This gives the protein CAISGVGTGNTDTQYF.

The chain carries TRBV5-4 and TRBJ1-6; TRBD1 might be the D (5 bases). The CDR3 consists of 14 residues. Germline CDR1 and CDR2: SGHNT and YYREEE (reference sequence). V lost 3 bases and J 5 bases, leaving 9 bases between the germline ends. The DNA of the CDR3 is TGTGCCAGCAGCTCCCAGGGCCATAATTCACCCCTCCACTTT. It yields the protein CASSSQGHNSPLHF.

This clone was found a few times. The J gene is TRBJ2-3, the V gene TRBV14, with 7 bases fitting TRBD2. V was pared by 3 bases and J by 4 bases, with 10 bases of the junction left unmatched. There are 16 residues in the CDR3. Germline CDR1 is SGHDN and CDR2 is FVKESK. The CDR3 nucleotides read TGTGCCAGCAGCCAGAATTTCATTCGGGGGGCAGATACGCAGTATTTT. It codes for CASSQNFIRGADTQYF.

The J gene is TRBJ1-1, the V gene TRBV6-6; TRBD1 agrees at 8 bases. Losses at the gene ends were 6 bases for V and 3 bases for J; bases not matched to a gene: 6. There are 14 residues in the CDR3. CDR1 and CDR2 (germline): MNHNY, SVGAGI (reference sequence). CDR3: CASRNQGADTEAFF. The CDR3 bases are TGTGCCAGCAGGAACCAGGGGGCTGACACTGAAGCTTTCTTT.

This clone was observed a handful of times. The chain couples TRBV6-1 to TRBJ1-6; the D is unclear. Looked up from germline, CDR1 is MNHNS and CDR2 is SASEGT. This CDR3 has 12 residues. Trimming took off 11 bases at V and 7 bases at J, with 12 bases between the two ends. CDR3 bases: TGTGCCGCACGGGCTCCCAATTCACCCCTCCACTTT. Its translation is CAARAPNSPLHF.